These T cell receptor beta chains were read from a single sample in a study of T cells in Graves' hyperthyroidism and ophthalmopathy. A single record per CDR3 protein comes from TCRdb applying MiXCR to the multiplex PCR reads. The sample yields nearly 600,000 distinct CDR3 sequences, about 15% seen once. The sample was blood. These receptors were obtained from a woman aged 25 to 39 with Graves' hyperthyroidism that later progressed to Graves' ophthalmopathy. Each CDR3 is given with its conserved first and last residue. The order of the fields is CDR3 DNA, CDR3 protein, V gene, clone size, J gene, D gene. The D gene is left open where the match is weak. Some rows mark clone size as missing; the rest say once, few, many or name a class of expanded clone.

CDR3nt: TGCAGCGCCGAGATCGACAGGGTAGGTTCCTACGAGCAGTACTTC; CDR3aa: CSAEIDRVGSYEQYF; v_gene: TRBV29-1; abundance: -; j_gene: TRBJ2-7; d_gene: TRBD1
CDR3nt: TGTGCCAGCATCCTTTTTAGCGGGAGTATGTCAGATACGCAGTATTTT; CDR3aa: CASILFSGSMSDTQYF; v_gene: TRBV7-9; abundance: many; j_gene: TRBJ2-3; d_gene: TRBD2
CDR3nt: TGCGCCAGCAGCTTGTCCCCAGGGCGGCAGGAGACCCAGTACTTC; CDR3aa: CASSLSPGRQETQYF; v_gene: TRBV5-1; abundance: -; j_gene: TRBJ2-5; d_gene: -
CDR3nt: TGCAGTGCTAGAGATCCCCCAGCTAATGAAAAACTGTTTTTT; CDR3aa: CSARDPPANEKLFF; v_gene: TRBV20-1; abundance: many; j_gene: TRBJ1-4; d_gene: -
CDR3nt: TGTGCCAGCAGCTTAGTGACTAGCGGGATCTATGAGCAGTTCTTC; CDR3aa: CASSLVTSGIYEQFF; v_gene: TRBV11-1; abundance: many; j_gene: TRBJ2-1; d_gene: TRBD2
CDR3nt: TGTGCCAGCAGTCCAGGGACAGCTCCCACTGAAGCTTTCTTT; CDR3aa: CASSPGTAPTEAFF; v_gene: TRBV28; abundance: many; j_gene: TRBJ1-1; d_gene: TRBD1
CDR3nt: TGTGCCAGTAGTGTACCCCGGACAGGGACCGATGAGCAGTTCTTC; CDR3aa: CASSVPRTGTDEQFF; v_gene: TRBV19; abundance: -; j_gene: TRBJ2-1; d_gene: TRBD1
CDR3nt: TGCGCCAGCAGCAGATCGGACTTGAACACTGAAGCTTTCTTT; CDR3aa: CASSRSDLNTEAFF; v_gene: TRBV5-1; abundance: many; j_gene: TRBJ1-1; d_gene: -
CDR3nt: TGCAGTGCTAGAGATCGCCTAGTGGACTACAATGAGCAGTTCTTC; CDR3aa: CSARDRLVDYNEQFF; v_gene: TRBV20-1; abundance: -; j_gene: TRBJ2-1; d_gene: -
CDR3nt: TGTGCCAGCAGCGACCGGGACAGTGAAAACATTCAGTACTTC; CDR3aa: CASSDRDSENIQYF; v_gene: TRBV9; abundance: -; j_gene: TRBJ2-4; d_gene: TRBD1
CDR3nt: TGTGCCAGCGCTCGGACCGGGGAGCTGTTTTTT; CDR3aa: CASARTGELFF; v_gene: TRBV28; abundance: many; j_gene: TRBJ2-2; d_gene: -
CDR3nt: TGTGCCAGCAGTTACTCGCCTTGGGACATATCCAAAGCCCAAGAGACCCAGTACTTC; CDR3aa: CASSYSPWDISKAQETQYF; v_gene: TRBV6-6; abundance: many; j_gene: TRBJ2-5; d_gene: -
CDR3nt: TGTGCCAGCAGCCCCGGGACAACTGCCAGGAATACGCAGTATTTT; CDR3aa: CASSPGTTARNTQYF; v_gene: TRBV5-6; abundance: -; j_gene: TRBJ2-3; d_gene: -
CDR3nt: TGCAGCGTTGCGATCGGGACAGATAATGAAAAACTGTTTTTT; CDR3aa: CSVAIGTDNEKLFF; v_gene: TRBV29-1; abundance: -; j_gene: TRBJ1-4; d_gene: TRBD1
CDR3nt: TGTGCCTGGAGTGTCCATCCGGGGGGACAGCTTAGCAATCAGCCCCAGCATTTT; CDR3aa: CAWSVHPGGQLSNQPQHF; v_gene: TRBV30; abundance: -; j_gene: TRBJ1-5; d_gene: TRBD1
CDR3nt: TGTGCCAGCAGCACAATGGGGGAGGCCAGCAGGAACACTGAAGCTTTCTTT; CDR3aa: CASSTMGEASRNTEAFF; v_gene: TRBV28; abundance: many; j_gene: TRBJ1-1; d_gene: -
CDR3nt: TGTGCCTGCCTCTCGGGGACTGAAGCTTTCTTT; CDR3aa: CACLSGTEAFF; v_gene: TRBV30; abundance: -; j_gene: TRBJ1-1; d_gene: -
CDR3nt: TGTGCCAGCAATCAACTAGCGGAAACGAACACCGGGGAGCTGTTTTTT; CDR3aa: CASNQLAETNTGELFF; v_gene: TRBV14; abundance: many; j_gene: TRBJ2-2; d_gene: TRBD2
CDR3nt: TGTGCCAGCAGCTACGATACAGGGATTCGGAATCAGCCCCAGCATTTT; CDR3aa: CASSYDTGIRNQPQHF; v_gene: TRBV5-5; abundance: many; j_gene: TRBJ1-5; d_gene: -
CDR3nt: TGTGCCAGCAGTGCGGGGGTTGGAAACACCATATATTTT; CDR3aa: CASSAGVGNTIYF; v_gene: TRBV2; abundance: many; j_gene: TRBJ1-3; d_gene: -
CDR3nt: TGTGCCAGTACCGACAGGGAAGGTCAGCCCCAGCATTTT; CDR3aa: CASTDREGQPQHF; v_gene: TRBV19; abundance: many; j_gene: TRBJ1-5; d_gene: TRBD1
CDR3nt: TGTGCCAGCAGCCCACTTGAGACAGGGGGCCACGCTGAAGCTTTCTTT; CDR3aa: CASSPLETGGHAEAFF; v_gene: TRBV7-8; abundance: -; j_gene: TRBJ1-1; d_gene: TRBD1
CDR3nt: TGTGCCAGCAGTTTCCCGGGACTAGGGGAGACCCAGTACTTC; CDR3aa: CASSFPGLGETQYF; v_gene: TRBV28; abundance: many; j_gene: TRBJ2-5; d_gene: TRBD2
CDR3nt: TGTGCCTGGAGTGAGGGAGACAGAAACATTCAGTACTTC; CDR3aa: CAWSEGDRNIQYF; v_gene: TRBV30; abundance: -; j_gene: TRBJ2-4; d_gene: -
CDR3nt: TGTGCCAGCAGTCCGGGACTAGCCTCATATACTGAGCAGTTCTTC; CDR3aa: CASSPGLASYTEQFF; v_gene: TRBV12-3/TRBV12-4; abundance: many; j_gene: TRBJ2-1; d_gene: TRBD2
CDR3nt: TGTGCCAGCAGCGTAGGAGGGAGCACTGAAGCTTTCTTT; CDR3aa: CASSVGGSTEAFF; v_gene: TRBV9; abundance: many; j_gene: TRBJ1-1; d_gene: -
CDR3nt: TGTGCCAGCAGTGAAGCCCAGACAGAAGCTTTCTTT; CDR3aa: CASSEAQTEAFF; v_gene: TRBV6-1; abundance: many; j_gene: TRBJ1-1; d_gene: -
CDR3nt: TGCGCCAGCCGACAAGGGGGCCTTTCTAACTATGGCTACACCTTC; CDR3aa: CASRQGGLSNYGYTF; v_gene: TRBV4-1; abundance: few; j_gene: TRBJ1-2; d_gene: TRBD1
CDR3nt: TGTGCCAGCTCACCAGACGACGGGCGCTACGAGCAGTACTTC; CDR3aa: CASSPDDGRYEQYF; v_gene: TRBV18; abundance: many; j_gene: TRBJ2-7; d_gene: -
CDR3nt: TGTGCCAGCCGGTCAGCGTATCGAATTGATAGCAATCAGCCCCAGCATTTT; CDR3aa: CASRSAYRIDSNQPQHF; v_gene: TRBV6-1; abundance: many; j_gene: TRBJ1-5; d_gene: -
CDR3nt: TGTGCCAGCAGTGGGGCTCAGGGCGACACTGAAGCTTTCTTT; CDR3aa: CASSGAQGDTEAFF; v_gene: TRBV2; abundance: many; j_gene: TRBJ1-1; d_gene: -
CDR3nt: TGTGCCTGGAGTCACGTAGGGGGCATAGAGACCCAGTACTTC; CDR3aa: CAWSHVGGIETQYF; v_gene: TRBV30; abundance: many; j_gene: TRBJ2-5; d_gene: TRBD1
CDR3nt: TGCAGTGCTAGGCACGGGCAAGAGACCCAGTACTTC; CDR3aa: CSARHGQETQYF; v_gene: TRBV20-1; abundance: -; j_gene: TRBJ2-5; d_gene: -
CDR3nt: TGTGCCACCAGTGACCCGACTAGGGGGGGGGGGGTCCAAGAGACCCAGTACTTC; CDR3aa: CATSDPTRGGGVQETQYF; v_gene: TRBV24-1; abundance: many; j_gene: TRBJ2-5; d_gene: -
CDR3nt: TGCGCCAGCAGCTTAGAGGGCACCACCGGGGAGCTGTTTTTT; CDR3aa: CASSLEGTTGELFF; v_gene: TRBV5-1; abundance: few; j_gene: TRBJ2-2; d_gene: -
CDR3nt: TGTGCCAGCAGCGACGGCGGGGGACAAGAGACCCAGTACTTC; CDR3aa: CASSDGGGQETQYF; v_gene: TRBV3-1; abundance: many; j_gene: TRBJ2-5; d_gene: TRBD2
CDR3nt: TGTGCCAGCAGCGTCTTGGGACAGGAAGGAAACACCATATATTTT; CDR3aa: CASSVLGQEGNTIYF; v_gene: TRBV9; abundance: many; j_gene: TRBJ1-3; d_gene: TRBD1
CDR3nt: TGTGCCAGCAGTTACTCGTCAGGTAGACAGACCCAGTACTTC; CDR3aa: CASSYSSGRQTQYF; v_gene: TRBV6-6; abundance: -; j_gene: TRBJ2-5; d_gene: -
CDR3nt: TGTGCCAGCAGCGTCGTCGGCAATGAGCAGTTCTTC; CDR3aa: CASSVVGNEQFF; v_gene: TRBV5-5; abundance: many; j_gene: TRBJ2-1; d_gene: -
CDR3nt: TGTGCCAGTAGTCTATCGCAGGAGGGACCCGGGGAGCTGTTTTTT; CDR3aa: CASSLSQEGPGELFF; v_gene: TRBV19; abundance: few; j_gene: TRBJ2-2; d_gene: -
CDR3nt: TGTGCCAGCAGCAAGCAAACAGGGGCGGCCTACGAGCAGTACTTC; CDR3aa: CASSKQTGAAYEQYF; v_gene: TRBV11-2; abundance: many; j_gene: TRBJ2-7; d_gene: TRBD1
CDR3nt: TGTGCCAGCAGTCCAGGGACAGGGGGCCCGAACACTGAAGCTTTCTTT; CDR3aa: CASSPGTGGPNTEAFF; v_gene: TRBV3-1; abundance: -; j_gene: TRBJ1-1; d_gene: TRBD1
CDR3nt: TGCAGCGTTGAAGACGGCGGGAGTTACGAGCAGTACTTC; CDR3aa: CSVEDGGSYEQYF; v_gene: TRBV29-1; abundance: many; j_gene: TRBJ2-7; d_gene: TRBD2
CDR3nt: TGTGCCTGGAGTCACGGAGGAGTTGGAGAGACCCAGTACTTC; CDR3aa: CAWSHGGVGETQYF; v_gene: TRBV30; abundance: many; j_gene: TRBJ2-5; d_gene: -
CDR3nt: TGTGCCAGCAGCTTCGTTGCTAGCGGATTCTCGGCAGATACGCAGTATTTT; CDR3aa: CASSFVASGFSADTQYF; v_gene: TRBV11-3; abundance: many; j_gene: TRBJ2-3; d_gene: TRBD2
CDR3nt: TGTGCCAGTAGATTCGTAGGGGTGGATGAAGCTTTCTTT; CDR3aa: CASRFVGVDEAFF; v_gene: TRBV19; abundance: many; j_gene: TRBJ1-1; d_gene: -
CDR3nt: TGTGCCAGCAGTTTAGGGACAGGGGTTAATGAGCAGTTCTTC; CDR3aa: CASSLGTGVNEQFF; v_gene: TRBV27; abundance: many; j_gene: TRBJ2-1; d_gene: TRBD1
CDR3nt: TGTGCCACCAGTGAGGGGGCTACTCTGCAGCCCCAGCATTTT; CDR3aa: CATSEGATLQPQHF; v_gene: TRBV24-1; abundance: many; j_gene: TRBJ1-5; d_gene: -
CDR3nt: TGTGCCAGCAGCGCCGGACTAGCGGTATCACCCAATGAGCAGTTCTTC; CDR3aa: CASSAGLAVSPNEQFF; v_gene: TRBV11-2; abundance: -; j_gene: TRBJ2-1; d_gene: TRBD2
CDR3nt: TGTGCCAGCAGCTTTCAGTACACCGGGGAGCTGTTTTTT; CDR3aa: CASSFQYTGELFF; v_gene: TRBV7-2; abundance: many; j_gene: TRBJ2-2; d_gene: -
CDR3nt: TGTGCCAGCAGCACCTCCGGGACAGGTACCTACGAGCAGTACTTC; CDR3aa: CASSTSGTGTYEQYF; v_gene: TRBV5-5; abundance: few; j_gene: TRBJ2-7; d_gene: TRBD1
CDR3nt: TGTGCCAGCACTAGTGGGGCTAGCGCTTTCTACAATGAGCAGTTCTTC; CDR3aa: CASTSGASAFYNEQFF; v_gene: TRBV11-3; abundance: many; j_gene: TRBJ2-1; d_gene: -
CDR3nt: TGTGCCAGCAGCCCATCGGACAGGGTCCACGAGCAGTACTTC; CDR3aa: CASSPSDRVHEQYF; v_gene: TRBV4-2; abundance: many; j_gene: TRBJ2-7; d_gene: TRBD1
CDR3nt: TGTGCCAGCAGCTTGTCGGCAGGGGCAACTGGAAACACCATATATTTT; CDR3aa: CASSLSAGATGNTIYF; v_gene: TRBV5-4; abundance: few; j_gene: TRBJ1-3; d_gene: -